This T cell receptor beta chain emerged from a study of cytomegalovirus exposure and HLA in healthy donors. This clone has only one observation. No antigen is known for it. One junction end does not reproduce the germline sequence, and a read error may be involved. Measured with immunoSEQ multiplex PCR; TCRdb has only the in-frame clones, and not every one. The table shows roughly 65,000 clones, with around 90% occurring only once. Overall study results and limits: The majority of TCR sequences were rare, yet some public TCRs appeared in many donors. Researchers catalogued approximately 170 TCR beta chains as cytomegalovirus-associated. It was found in a later analysis that first-cohort TCR clusters tended to co-occur in the 90 to 150 validation repertoires.

This CDR3 contains 13 residues. Germline CDR1 LGHNA, CDR2 YSLEER. Sequencing was done on a sample of PBMCs. This TCR was sampled from a man aged 18 to 29 in good health and CMV-seronegative. The chain uses TRBV4-3 and TRBJ2-5, with TRBD2 matching 13 bases. The CDR3 nucleotides read TGCGCCAGCAGCCAAGACTTGGGACTAGCGGGAAACTTC. It is translated as CASSQDLGLAGNF.